Listed below are T cell receptor beta chains from one sample, sequenced in a study of fetal regulatory T cell absence and autoimmunity. Using immunoSEQ multiplex PCR, the repertoire was profiled, and TCRdb retains in-frame clones only, with some absent. The sample holds about 95,000 clones, about two thirds seen once. Source material: pancreas tissue. The receptors were sampled from a male donor with IPEX syndrome. Both conserved end residues are part of each CDR3. D genes are given only for firm matches. Where a row states a size, it is once, few, many or the class of an expanded clone; other rows omit it.

>TRBV28|NA|TRBD1|TRBJ2-3
TGTGCCAGCAGCCGGGACAGGGGGCAAGTGGATACGCAGTATTTT
CASSRDRGQVDTQYF
>TRBV21-1|once|NA|TRBJ2-7
TGTGCCAGCAGCGCCACCGGGGCAGAATTCTACGAGCAGTACTTC
CASSATGAEFYEQYF
>TRBV7-2|NA|TRBD2|TRBJ2-5
TGTGCCAGCAGCTTGCTAGCGGGTGGGGAGACCCAGTACTTC
CASSLLAGGETQYF
>TRBV30|NA|NA|TRBJ2-7
TGTGCCTGGAGCCCGCGACTAAGCGAGCAGTACTTC
CAWSPRLSEQYF
>TRBV7-8|NA|NA|TRBJ1-1
TGTGCCAGCAGCTTAGCGGGGGGGCCGCGAACTGAAGCTTTCTTT
CASSLAGGPRTEAFF
>TRBV6-5|once|NA|TRBJ2-3
TGTGCCAGCAGTCCCCTGGCCACAGATACGCAGTATTTT
CASSPLATDTQYF
>TRBV6-1|NA|TRBD1|TRBJ2-6
TGTGCCAGCAGCGCGGACAGGGCTGGGGCCAACGTCCTGACTTTC
CASSADRAGANVLTF
>TRBV5-4|NA|TRBD2|TRBJ2-5
TGTGCCAGCAGCTCGGCCAGCGGGGGGCAAGAGACCCAGTACTTC
CASSSASGGQETQYF
>TRBV5-1|NA|TRBD2|TRBJ2-1
TGCGCCAGCAGCGTCCTAGCGGGGGGGTCCTACAATGAGCAGTTCTTC
CASSVLAGGSYNEQFF
>TRBV5-4|few|TRBD2|TRBJ2-1
TGTGCCAGCAGCCTTAGCGGGGAATCCTACAATGAGCAGTTCTTC
CASSLSGESYNEQFF
>TRBV4-1|NA|TRBD2|TRBJ2-1
TGCGCCAGCAGCCAAGCTCCAGCGGGAGGCCCGAATGAGCAGTTCTTC
CASSQAPAGGPNEQFF
>TRBV2|NA|TRBD1|TRBJ1-1
TGTGCCACCCGGACAGGGCCGACTGAAGCTTTCTTT
CATRTGPTEAFF
>TRBV7-6|NA|TRBD2|TRBJ2-2
TGTGCCAGCAGCCCTCTGACTAGCGGGGGGGCCACCGGGGAGCTGTTTTTT
CASSPLTSGGATGELFF
>TRBV25-1|NA|TRBD1|TRBJ1-5
TGTGCCAGCAGTCTGACAGGGGGCAATCAGCCCCAGCATTTT
CASSLTGGNQPQHF
>TRBV19|NA|NA|TRBJ2-5
TGTGCCAGTAGTATCCAGGGAGAGACCCAGTACTTC
CASSIQGETQYF
>TRBV18|NA|TRBD1|TRBJ2-7
TGTGCCAGCTCACCGCGGACAGGGGGGGAGCAGTACTTC
CASSPRTGGEQYF
>TRBV19|NA|TRBD1|TRBJ1-5
TGTGCCAGTAAACAGGGGTATAGCAATCAGCCCCAGCATTTT
CASKQGYSNQPQHF
>TRBV7-9|NA|TRBD2|TRBJ2-7
TGTGCCAGCACCCTAGCGGGAGGTATGATGACCCCCTACGAGCAGTACTTC
CASTLAGGMMTPYEQYF
>TRBV5-1|NA|TRBD2|TRBJ2-5
TGCGCCAGCAGCTCTCTCGCGCCTAGCGGGCAAGAGACCCAGTACTTC
CASSSLAPSGQETQYF
>TRBV9|NA|NA|TRBJ2-3
TGTGCCAGCAGCCCCAGGCGGGACTTTACGGATACGCAGTATTTT
CASSPRRDFTDTQYF
>TRBV5-4|NA|TRBD2|TRBJ2-3
TGTGCCAGCAGCTTGGCTAGCGGGAGGTCAATGGATACGCAGTATTTT
CASSLASGRSMDTQYF
>TRBV5-5|once|TRBD2|TRBJ2-1
TGTGCCAGCAGCTGGCAAAGACTAGCTGGTGAGCAGTTCTTC
CASSWQRLAGEQFF
>TRBV30|NA|NA|TRBJ1-5
TGTGCCTGGAGTGCCGGTTTCAATCAGCCCCAGCATTTT
CAWSAGFNQPQHF
>TRBV2|NA|NA|TRBJ2-3
TGTGCCAGCAGTGACCCTAGCGTCCCAGATACGCAGTATTTT
CASSDPSVPDTQYF
>TRBV6-5|NA|NA|TRBJ1-2
TGTGCCAGCAGTTACTCGAGGGGTCCCGGGCGGTATGGCTACACCTTC
CASSYSRGPGRYGYTF
>TRBV11-2|NA|NA|TRBJ2-2
TGTGCCAGCAGCGGGCCACGGGACTGGGGCACCGGGGAGCTGTTTTTT
CASSGPRDWGTGELFF
>TRBV14|NA|NA|TRBJ1-1
TGTGCCAGCAGTCATTTTCAGGGGAACACTGAAGCTTTCTTT
CASSHFQGNTEAFF
>TRBV5-6|NA|NA|TRBJ1-1
TGTGCCAGCAGCCCACAGGGAACTGAAGCTTTCTTT
CASSPQGTEAFF
>TRBV4-1|NA|NA|TRBJ1-2
TGCGCCAGCAGCCGCGTCACCAACTATGGCTACACCTTC
CASSRVTNYGYTF
>TRBV7-9|NA|NA|TRBJ1-4
TGTGCCAGCAGCCCCCATCCGACAACTAATGAAAAACTGTTTTTT
CASSPHPTTNEKLFF
>TRBV28|few|NA|TRBJ2-7
TGTGCCAGCAGAGCGGGACAATCCTACGAGCAGTACTTC
CASRAGQSYEQYF
>TRBV7-2|NA|TRBD2|TRBJ2-1
TGTGCCAGCAGAATTAGACTAGCGGGGGGGAATGAGCAGTTCTTC
CASRIRLAGGNEQFF
>TRBV5-1|NA|TRBD2|TRBJ2-3
TGCGCCAGCAGCTTGCGGACTAGCGGGGGGCCCACAGATACGCAGTATTTT
CASSLRTSGGPTDTQYF
>TRBV7-8|NA|NA|TRBJ1-2
TGTGCCAGCAGCCCAGGTGGGCTCAGCTCGGGCTATGGCTACACCTTC
CASSPGGLSSGYGYTF
>TRBV5-6|NA|NA|TRBJ1-3
TGTGCCAGCAGCCCTTCAACCCTTAACAGGGATAGGAGGCACACCATATATTTT
CASSPSTLNRDRRHTIYF
>TRBV19|NA|TRBD1|TRBJ2-5
TGTGCCAGCAGCCGAGACAGGGCAAGAGAGACCCAGTACTTC
CASSRDRARETQYF
>TRBV27|NA|NA|TRBJ2-7
TGTGCCAGCAGTTTAGACCCTGAGTCCTACGAGCAGTACTTC
CASSLDPESYEQYF
>TRBV5-4|NA|TRBD2|TRBJ2-5
TGTGCCAGCAGCTCCTGGGGTAGCGGGGTCCTGAAAGAGACCCAGTACTTC
CASSSWGSGVLKETQYF
>TRBV6-6|NA|TRBD1|TRBJ2-3
TGTGCCAGCAGTTACTCGACAGGGGCAGGCACAGATACGCAGTATTTT
CASSYSTGAGTDTQYF
>TRBV13|NA|NA|TRBJ1-1
TGTGCCAGCAGCTTACCACAGGGCACTGAAGCTTTCTTT
CASSLPQGTEAFF
>TRBV18|NA|NA|TRBJ2-3
TGTGCCAGCTCACGCGACAGCCGGAGCACAGATACGCAGTATTTT
CASSRDSRSTDTQYF
>TRBV4-1|few|NA|TRBJ2-7
TGCGCCAGCAGCCAAGACAGGGGATACGAGCAGTACTTC
CASSQDRGYEQYF